This entry features one T cell receptor (beta chain) sequence. Antigen unknown. This CDR3 is 16 amino acids long. Germline CDR1 and CDR2: SGHAT and FQNNGV. The J segment lost 2 bases and the V segment lost 5 bases, leaving 8 bases of the junction unmatched. Primers for the PCR totalled 60 Vbeta and 13 Jbeta. The assay was immunoSEQ multiplex PCR, and TCRdb's table has in-frame clones only and misses some. The sample holds around 150,000 clones, roughly 80% seen once. These data come from a study of cytomegalovirus exposure and HLA in healthy donors. Overall study results and limits: A link between a missense DCLRE1C variant and TCR beta V- and J-gene trimming emerged from a later analysis. About 87% or about 30% of the time was how often most TCR beta V segments were productive, according to an earlier analysis. TCR beta sequences reportedly predicted most subjects' HLA-A and HLA-B alleles accurately. Sequencing depth roughly uniform across donors was assumed in presence/absence analyses.

The chain employs TRBV11-2 and TRBJ2-2; the match to TRBD1 covers 7 bases. The TCR originated in a woman aged 30 to 39 in good health and CMV-seropositive. Sequenced material: PBMCs. CDR3 loop: CASSRTGAINTGELFF. The CDR3 DNA reads TGTGCCAGCAGCCGAACAGGGGCGATAAACACCGGGGAGCTGTTTTTT.